This TCR beta chain was found in a study of T-cell reconstitution after alpha-beta-depleted transplantation in children. Findings and caveats of the study: Two months or so post-transplant, alpha-beta T cells reportedly derived from several hundred expanded graft clones. Surviving recipient T cells and thymic progenitors underlay high day-60 TCRbeta diversity in some patients. T-cell counts and diversity were attributed mostly to newly produced T cells one year after transplant.

The table lists this clonotype with a few counts. Its cognate antigen is unknown. The CDR3 is 18 residues long. The junction had 11 bases not matched to a gene; V was cut back by 3 bases and J by 0 bases. Germline CDR1 reads SGHAT; CDR2 reads FQNNGV. The TCRbeta library was prepared with unique molecular identifiers. TCRdb re-called the PCR reads with MiXCR, one entry per CDR3 protein. The profile shows around 700,000 distinct CDR3 sequences, about 12% of them singletons. The sample in question was PBMCs, obtained before TCRalphabeta/CD19-depleted stem cell transplant. The source of this sequence is a girl aged 2 to 9 with congenital amegakaryocytic thrombocytopenia, due to receive a stem cell transplant. The chain couples TRBV11-2 to TRBJ2-3; the match to TRBD2 covers 8 bases. In DNA form, the CDR3 reads TGTGCCAGCAGCTTCACTAGCGGACCATTGGGTAGCACAGATACGCAGTATTTT. It is translated as CASSFTSGPLGSTDTQYF.